These T cell receptor beta chains were read from a single sample in a study of shared clonotypes between healthy human individuals. Generated by immunoSEQ multiplex PCR, the TCRdb table keeps only in-frame clones and is missing some. This sample has approximately 500,000 clones, with about 79% found just once. The sample taken for sequencing was PBMCs. These receptors all come from a woman aged 40 to 50 in good health. Some clones in this sample may be carry-over from other donors' samples. CDR3s include the opening cysteine and the closing phenylalanine or tryptophan.

TRBV10-2 CASRIRGEAFF
TRBV5-4 CASSSEGPSSYEQYF
TRBV5-1 CASSLFARNEQYF
TRBV6-6 CASIGTSVNEQYF
TRBV7-2 CASSLARLNTEAFF
TRBV7-2 CASSLGQTANYGYTF
TRBV6-5 CASRGTGRTEAFF
TRBV4-2 CASSLRSYEQYF
TRBV7-9 CASSLRLAATDTQYF
TRBV9 CASSVATGTRNEQFF
TRBV14 CASSSRDRGYNEQFF
TRBV7-2 CASSPRSRGVYNEQFF
TRBV5-1 CASSDTGVDEKLFF
TRBV27 CASSLSGTSGRRYYNEQFF
TRBV5-8 CASSLLAGGLSSTDTQYF
TRBV5-1 CASSSGAAPTGELFF
TRBV7-9 CASSSEGGTEAFF
TRBV28 CASSFWGQGRYEQYF
TRBV19 CASSMGTLNQPQHF
TRBV4-1 CASSRRDSSTEAFF
TRBV2 CASSEGLAGVETQYF
TRBV25-1 CASSDGLAGAGETQYF
TRBV19 CASSGRARTGELFF
TRBV19 CASSVGQSEGPQHF
TRBV5-1 CASSFAVGRDEQYF
TRBV4-3 CASSQEGGDEQYF
TRBV7-3 CASSVGGSQGYTF
TRBV2 CASMHRTSYNSPLHF
TRBV28 CARPPPAQYF
TRBV30 CAWRRGANYGYTF
TRBV7-2 CASSLLGGREGYTF
TRBV4-2 CASSQDRDSLSYNEQFF
TRBV10-3 CAISEGQLYYGYTF
TRBV29-1 CSVGRGSSYEQYF
TRBV5-4 CASSWRANTEAFF
TRBV5-5 CASSLAGGDRTQYF
TRBV28 CASSLYGSSTDTQYF
TRBV2 CASSEQANAYYGYTF